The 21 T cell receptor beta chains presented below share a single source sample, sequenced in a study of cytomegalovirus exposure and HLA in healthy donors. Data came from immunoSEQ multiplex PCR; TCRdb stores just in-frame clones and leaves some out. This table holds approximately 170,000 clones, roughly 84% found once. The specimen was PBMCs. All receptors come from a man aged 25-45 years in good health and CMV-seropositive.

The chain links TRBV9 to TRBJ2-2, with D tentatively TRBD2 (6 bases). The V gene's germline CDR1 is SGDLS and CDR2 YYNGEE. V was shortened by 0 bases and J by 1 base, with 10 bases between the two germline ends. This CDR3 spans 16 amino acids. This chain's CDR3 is CASSVAGGGNTGELFF. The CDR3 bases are TGTGCCAGCAGCGTAGCCGGGGGTGGGAACACCGGGGAGCTGTTTTTT.

CDR3 bases: TGTGCCAGCAGAGCAGGGGGGAATTCACCCCTCCACTTT. This encodes CASRAGGNSPLHF. The chain is built from TRBV6-4 and TRBJ1-6, with 7 positions matching TRBD1. The CDR3 length is 13 residues. Germline V lookup: CDR1 MRHNA, CDR2 SNTAGT. V lost 6 bases and J lost 7; bases outside the gene matches: 3.

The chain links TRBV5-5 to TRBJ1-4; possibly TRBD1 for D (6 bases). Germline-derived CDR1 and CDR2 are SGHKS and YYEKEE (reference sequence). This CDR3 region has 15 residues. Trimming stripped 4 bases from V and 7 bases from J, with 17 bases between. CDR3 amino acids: CASSRGDTNPEKLFF. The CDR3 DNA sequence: TGTGCCAGCAGCCGGGGGGACACCAACCCTGAAAAACTGTTTTTT.

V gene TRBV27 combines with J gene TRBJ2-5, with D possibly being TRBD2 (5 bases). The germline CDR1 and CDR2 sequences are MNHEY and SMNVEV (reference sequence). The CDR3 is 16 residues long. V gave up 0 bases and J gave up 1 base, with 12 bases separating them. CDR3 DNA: TGTGCCAGCAGTTTATCTGTATTTGGAGGCCAAGAGACCCAGTACTTC. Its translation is CASSLSVFGGQETQYF.

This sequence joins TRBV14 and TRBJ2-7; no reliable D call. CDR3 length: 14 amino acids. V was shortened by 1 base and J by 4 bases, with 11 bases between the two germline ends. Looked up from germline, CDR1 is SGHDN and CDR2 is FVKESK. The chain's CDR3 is CASSQAPFAYEQYF. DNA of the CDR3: TGTGCCAGCAGCCAAGCCCCCTTCGCGTACGAGCAGTACTTC. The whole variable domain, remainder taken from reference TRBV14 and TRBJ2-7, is EAGVTQFPSHSVIEKGQTVTLRCDPISGHDNLYWYRRVMGKEIKFLLHFVKESKQDESGMPNNRFLAERTGGTYSTLKVQPAELEDSGVYFCASSQAPFAYEQYFGPGTRLTVT.

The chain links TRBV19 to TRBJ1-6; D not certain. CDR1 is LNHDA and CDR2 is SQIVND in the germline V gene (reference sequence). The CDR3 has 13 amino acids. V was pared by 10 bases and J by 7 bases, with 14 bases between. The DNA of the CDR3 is TGTGCCACAACGGACGGGAACAATTCACCCCTCCACTTT. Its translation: CATTDGNNSPLHF.

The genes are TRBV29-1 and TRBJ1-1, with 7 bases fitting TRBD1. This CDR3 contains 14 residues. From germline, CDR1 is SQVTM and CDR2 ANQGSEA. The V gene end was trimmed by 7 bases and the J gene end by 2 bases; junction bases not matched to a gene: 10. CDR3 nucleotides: TGCAGCGCCAGCAAGGGACAGATCAACACTGAAGCTTTCTTT. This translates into CSASKGQINTEAFF.

CDR3 bases: TGCGCCAGCAGCCAGCCCCCGGGGACTAGCGGCCAAGAGACCCAGTACTTC. It is translated as CASSQPPGTSGQETQYF. V usage is TRBV5-1 and J usage is TRBJ2-5, with 11 bases aligning to TRBD2. With V trimmed by 4 bases and J by 1 base, 9 bases remained unmatched. CDR1 is SGHRS, CDR2 YFSETQ, per germline. This CDR3 comprises 17 residues.

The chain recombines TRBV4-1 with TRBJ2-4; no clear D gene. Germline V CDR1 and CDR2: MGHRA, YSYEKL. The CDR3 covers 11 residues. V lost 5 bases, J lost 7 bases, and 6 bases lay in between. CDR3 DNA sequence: TGCGCCAGCAGCGAACGGAACATTCAGTACTTC. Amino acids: CASSERNIQYF.

CDR3 protein: CASSVGVVGETQYF. CDR3 DNA sequence: TGTGCCAGCAGCGTAGGAGTGGTCGGAGAGACCCAGTACTTC. The chain is built from TRBV9 and TRBJ2-5; D gene unclear. The germline V gene has CDR1 SGDLS and CDR2 YYNGEE. This CDR3 comprises 14 residues. V lost 0 bases, J lost 4 bases, and 10 bases lay in between. Full variable domain (rest looked up from reference TRBV9 and TRBJ2-5): DSGVTQTPKHLITATGQRVTLRCSPRSGDLSVYWYQQSLDQGLQFLIQYYNGEERAKGNILERFSAQQFPDLHSELNLSSLELGDSALYFCASSVGVVGETQYFGPGTRLLVL.

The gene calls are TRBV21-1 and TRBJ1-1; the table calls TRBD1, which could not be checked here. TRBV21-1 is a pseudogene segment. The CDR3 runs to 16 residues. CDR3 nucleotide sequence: TGTGCCAGCAGCAATCAGACAGGGGTGATGAACACTGAAGCTTTCTTT. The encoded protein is CASSNQTGVMNTEAFF.

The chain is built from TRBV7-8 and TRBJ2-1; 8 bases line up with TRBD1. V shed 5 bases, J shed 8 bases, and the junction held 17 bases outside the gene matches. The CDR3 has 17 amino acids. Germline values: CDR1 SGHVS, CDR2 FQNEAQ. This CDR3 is CASSPGTGESPWYEQFF. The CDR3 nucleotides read TGTGCCAGCAGCCCCGGGACAGGTGAATCCCCCTGGTATGAGCAGTTCTTC.

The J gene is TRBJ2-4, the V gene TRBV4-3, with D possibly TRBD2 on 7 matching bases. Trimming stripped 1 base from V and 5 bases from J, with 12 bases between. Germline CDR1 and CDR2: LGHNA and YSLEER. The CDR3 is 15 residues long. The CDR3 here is CASSQAGGRENIQYF. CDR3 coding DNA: TGCGCCAGCAGCCAAGCGGGGGGCAGGGAAAACATTCAGTACTTC.

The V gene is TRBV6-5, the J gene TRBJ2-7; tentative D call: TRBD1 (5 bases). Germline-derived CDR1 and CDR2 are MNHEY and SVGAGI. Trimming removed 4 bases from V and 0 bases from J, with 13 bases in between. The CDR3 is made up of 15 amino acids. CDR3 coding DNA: TGTGCCAGCAGTTCGTTGCAGGGCAGCTCCTACGAGCAGTACTTC. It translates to CASSSLQGSSYEQYF.

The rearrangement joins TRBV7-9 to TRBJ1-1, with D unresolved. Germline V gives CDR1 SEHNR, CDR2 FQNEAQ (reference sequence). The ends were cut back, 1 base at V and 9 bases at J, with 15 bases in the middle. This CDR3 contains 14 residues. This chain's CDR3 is CASSLELRTSQAFF. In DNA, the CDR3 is TGTGCCAGCAGCTTAGAGTTACGGACTTCTCAAGCTTTCTTT.

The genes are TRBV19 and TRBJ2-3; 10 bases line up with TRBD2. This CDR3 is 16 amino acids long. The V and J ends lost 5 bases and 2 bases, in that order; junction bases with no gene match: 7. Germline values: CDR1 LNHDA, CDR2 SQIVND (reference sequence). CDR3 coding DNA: TGTGCCAGTAGTCCTCTTGGACTAGCGGACACAGATACGCAGTATTTT. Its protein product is CASSPLGLADTDTQYF.

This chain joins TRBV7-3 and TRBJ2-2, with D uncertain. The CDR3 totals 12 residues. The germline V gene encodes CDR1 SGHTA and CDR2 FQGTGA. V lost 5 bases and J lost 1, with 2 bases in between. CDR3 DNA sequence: TGTGCCAGCAGCCGGAACACCGGGGAGCTGTTTTTT. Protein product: CASSRNTGELFF. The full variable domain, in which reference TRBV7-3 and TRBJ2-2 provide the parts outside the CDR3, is GAGVSQTPSNKVTEKGKYVELRCDPISGHTALYWYRQSLGQGPEFLIYFQGTGAADDSGLPNDRFFAVRPEGSVSTLKIQRTERGDSAVYLCASSRNTGELFFGEGSRLTVL.

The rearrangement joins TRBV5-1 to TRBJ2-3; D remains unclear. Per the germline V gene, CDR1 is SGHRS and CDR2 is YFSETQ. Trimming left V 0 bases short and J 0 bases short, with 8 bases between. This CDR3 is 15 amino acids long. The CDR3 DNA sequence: TGCGCCAGCAGCTTGGTCTTAGCTAGCACAGATACGCAGTATTTT. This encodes CASSLVLASTDTQYF. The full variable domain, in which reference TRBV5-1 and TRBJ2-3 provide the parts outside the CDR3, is KAGVTQTPRYLIKTRGQQVTLSCSPISGHRSVSWYQQTPGQGLQFLFEYFSETQRNKGNFPGRFSGRQFSNSRSEMNVSTLELGDSALYLCASSLVLASTDTQYFGPGTRLTVL.

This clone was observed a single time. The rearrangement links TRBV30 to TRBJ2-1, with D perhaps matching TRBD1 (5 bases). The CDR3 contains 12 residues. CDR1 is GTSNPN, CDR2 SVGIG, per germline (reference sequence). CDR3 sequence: CAQMISQGEQFF. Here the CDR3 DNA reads TGTGCTCAGATGATTAGTCAGGGTGAGCAGTTCTTC.

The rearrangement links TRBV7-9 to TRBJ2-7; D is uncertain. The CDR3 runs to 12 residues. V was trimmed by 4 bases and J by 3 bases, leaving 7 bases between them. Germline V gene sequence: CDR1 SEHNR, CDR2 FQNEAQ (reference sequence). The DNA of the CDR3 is TGTGCCAGCAGCTCGGTCGGCTACGAGCAGTACTTC. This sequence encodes CASSSVGYEQYF.

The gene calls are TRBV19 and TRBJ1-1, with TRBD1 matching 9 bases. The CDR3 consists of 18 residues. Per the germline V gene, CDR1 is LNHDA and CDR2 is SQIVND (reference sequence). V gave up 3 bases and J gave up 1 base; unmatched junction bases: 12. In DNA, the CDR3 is TGTGCCAGTAGTATCCTCCGGTTTACAGGGGGCCCGAACACTGAAGCTTTCTTT. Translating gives CASSILRFTGGPNTEAFF.